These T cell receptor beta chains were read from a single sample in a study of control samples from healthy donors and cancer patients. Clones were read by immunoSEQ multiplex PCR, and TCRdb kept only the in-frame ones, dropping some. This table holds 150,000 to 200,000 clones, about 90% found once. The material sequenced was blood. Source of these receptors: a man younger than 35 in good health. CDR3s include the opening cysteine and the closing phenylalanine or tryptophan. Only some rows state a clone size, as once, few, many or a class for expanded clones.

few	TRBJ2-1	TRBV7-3	CASSLRTPEDEQFF
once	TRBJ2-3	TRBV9	CASSVSGGGDTQYF
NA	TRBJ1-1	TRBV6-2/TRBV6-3	CASSYRDGLAAFF
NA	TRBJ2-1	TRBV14	CASSQWARGRGEQFF
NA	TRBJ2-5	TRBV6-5	CASGRDRGQETQYF
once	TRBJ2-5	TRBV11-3	CASSLAGTEWETQYF
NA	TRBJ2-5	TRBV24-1	CAIGPGGQETQYF
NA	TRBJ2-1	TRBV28	CASSFDGTNPYNEQFF
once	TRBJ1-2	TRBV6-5	CASSRGRNYGYTF
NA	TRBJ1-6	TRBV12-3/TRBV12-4	CASSRDGVFLHF
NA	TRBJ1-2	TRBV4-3	CASSQGPVGAYGYTF
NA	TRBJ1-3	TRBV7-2	CASSSGGDTIYF
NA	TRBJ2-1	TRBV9	CASSVEGNAGNNEQFF
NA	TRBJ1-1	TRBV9	CASSVSPLAVPMNTEAFF
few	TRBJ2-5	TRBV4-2	CASSQDMGETQYF
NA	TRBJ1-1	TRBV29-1	CSVEGQGGTEAFF
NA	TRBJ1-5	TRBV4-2	CASSQVQGGYSNQPQHF
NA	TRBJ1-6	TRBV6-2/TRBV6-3	CASSARGGDSPLHF
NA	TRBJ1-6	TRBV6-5	CASVDRSRNSPLHF
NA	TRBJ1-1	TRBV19	CASRQGTGHFGAFF
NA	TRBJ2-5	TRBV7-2	CASSSYNQETQYF
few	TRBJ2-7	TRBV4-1	CASSRNALYEQYF
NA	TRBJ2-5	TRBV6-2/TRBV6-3	CASSYDLGRGGETQYF
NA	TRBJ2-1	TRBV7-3	CASSVGTYNEQFF
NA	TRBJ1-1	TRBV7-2	CASSSYREGTEAFF
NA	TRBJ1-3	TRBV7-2	CASSPARGGSGNTIYF
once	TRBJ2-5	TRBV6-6	CASSYGATGETQYF
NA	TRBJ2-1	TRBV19	CASRPGNQASNEQFF
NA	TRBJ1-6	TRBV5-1	CASSLERGRGYSPLHF
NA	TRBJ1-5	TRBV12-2	CASRFLYQPQHF
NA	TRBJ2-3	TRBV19	CASSISGGTKITDTQYF
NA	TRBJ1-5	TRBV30	CAWSVGSHQPQHF
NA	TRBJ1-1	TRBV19	CASSKGSENTEAFF